One T cell receptor beta chain is described in this entry. In this sample, this clonotype turned up a few times. What antigen it recognizes has not been identified. No base quality values were provided; no much bigger clone lies one nucleotide off. For CDR1 and CDR2, the germline V gene (reference sequence) lists SEHNR and FQNEAQ. There are 13 amino acids in the CDR3, from cysteine to phenylalanine inclusive. Kept here is only the CDR3 DNA, which spans 39 bases and is read in frame from base 1. Trimming at the junction amounts to 2 bases on V and 5 bases on J, and the germline ends lie 10 bases apart. These data are taken from a study of CD8 T cells in ankylosing spondylitis (dated by TCRdb to about 2017). Describing the broader study: The study set out to find disease-linked TCR variants by profiling T cell receptor beta repertoires in ankylosing spondylitis patients and healthy donors. In total, the full study cohort was made up of approximately 99 healthy donors and 25 ankylosing spondylitis patients. Samples of peripheral blood were taken, and for ankylosing spondylitis patients, synovial fluid was collected as well. Overall study results and their limits: Blood from ankylosing spondylitis patients appeared to be characterized by a TCR beta motif composed of 7 to 9 highly homologous amino acid variants. The disease-linked clones had a CD8+ phenotype and were found at relatively low frequencies in peripheral blood. Some of the motif variants had been reported before in the synovial fluid and blood of reactive arthritis patients, a finding that suggests common disease-initiation mechanisms. According to the report, matched synovial fluid samples from ankylosing spondylitis patients were significantly enriched for the disease-linked clones.

The data were produced on an Illumina HiSeq 2500. TCR beta libraries were prepared by quantitative 5'-RACE with molecular barcodes. The authors processed their data as follows. A new computational method, built on a probabilistic model of VDJ rearrangement, was used to identify disease-linked TCR variants. TCRdb reprocessed the public reads (quality trimming at Q25 with fastp, clone calling with MiXCR) and kept in-frame beta chains. Entries that share a CDR3 protein sequence are merged under the most common genes and DNA. The V and J calls shown here were made by TCRdb, not taken from the authors' results. The sample table records around 140,000 distinct CDR3 sequences; about a sixth of these occur just once. Roughly 30% of the sample is taken by the ten largest.

Recombination joined TRBV7-9 with TRBJ2-7; matching of 5 bases hints at TRBD1 as the D gene. The sample was blood, either unsorted or a sorted T cell fraction (not recorded which). The sequence came from a male donor with ankylosing spondylitis. In nucleotide form, the sequence is TGTGCCAGCAGCTTACCAGGGTTCCACGAGCAGTACTTC. It translates as CASSLPGFHEQYF.